The 10 T cell receptor beta chains below come from one sample, sequenced in a study of blood T cell repertoires in COVID-19. Clones were read by immunoSEQ multiplex PCR, and TCRdb kept only the in-frame ones, dropping some. The data hold roughly 50,000 clones, with around 86% observed a single time. Sequencing input: peripheral blood. The receptor source for this set is a human donor in a cohort sampled during active COVID-19.

CDR3 loop: CASTPGEYTEAFF. In nucleotides, the CDR3 is TGTGCCAGCACTCCAGGGGAGTACACTGAAGCTTTCTTT. V is TRBV7-6 and J is TRBJ1-1; tentative D call: TRBD1 (6 bases). The germline V gene encodes CDR1 SGHVS and CDR2 FNYEAQ. V gave up 7 bases and J gave up 3 bases, with 12 bases separating them. This CDR3 comprises 13 residues. Based on the CDR3 plus reference TRBV7-6 and TRBJ1-1, the full variable domain is GAGVSQSPRYKVTKRGQDVALRCDPISGHVSLYWYRQALGQGPEFLTYFNYEAQQDKSGLPNDRFSAERPEGSISTLTIQRTEQRDSAMYRCASTPGEYTEAFFGQGTRLTVV.

This chain connects TRBV28 to TRBJ1-2; TRBD1 aligns across 9 bases. This CDR3 has 17 amino acids. The V gene's germline CDR1 is MDHEN and CDR2 SYDVKM. V trimming: 8 bases; J trimming: 1 base; junction bases outside the gene matches: 14. The CDR3 reads CASLNQQGAGGNYGYTF. In DNA form, the CDR3 reads TGTGCCAGCCTTAATCAACAGGGGGCGGGCGGTAACTATGGCTACACCTTC.

This sequence joins TRBV29-1 and TRBJ1-4, with D maybe TRBD1 (6 bases). Germline lookup yields CDR1 SQVTM and CDR2 ANQGSEA. The CDR3 totals 13 residues. Between the trimmed V and J ends, which lost 5 bases and 4 bases, there was a span of 11 bases. In nucleotides, the CDR3 is TGCAGCGTTCGAAGGGGGAATAATGAAAAACTGTTTTTT. It is translated as CSVRRGNNEKLFF. The full variable domain, rest sourced from reference TRBV29-1 and TRBJ1-4, is SAVISQKPSRDICQRGTSLTIQCQVDSQVTMMFWYRQQPGQSLTLIATANQGSEATYESGFVIDKFPISRPNLTFSTLTVSNMSPEDSSIYLCSVRRGNNEKLFFGSGTQLSVL.

The V and J genes are TRBV28 and TRBJ2-1; 8 bases match TRBD2. Unmatched junction bases numbered 18, after V lost 7 bases and J lost 10 bases. CDR1 is MDHEN and CDR2 is SYDVKM in the germline V gene. This CDR3 comprises 16 residues. The CDR3 here is CASTYLGLAGPPEQFF. In DNA form, the CDR3 reads TGTGCCAGCACCTACCTAGGGCTAGCGGGTCCTCCGGAGCAGTTCTTC.

The table lists this clone with a count of one. J is TRBJ1-5 and V is TRBV18; tentatively, D is TRBD1 (5 bases). The CDR3 totals 16 residues. Between the trimmed V and J ends, which lost 4 bases and 1 base, there was a span of 14 bases. Per the germline V gene, CDR1 is KGHSH and CDR2 is LQKENI. The CDR3 spells CASSLTGVISNQPQHF. The CDR3 region has the DNA TGTGCCAGCTCACTAACGGGGGTAATAAGCAATCAGCCCCAGCATTTT.

This clone was recorded a few times. For the CDR3, the DNA is TGTGCCAGCAGCCAAGATTATTGGGGGGGCAGATCACCCCTCCACTTT. Its protein is CASSQDYWGGRSPLHF. The V gene is TRBV4-2, the J gene TRBJ1-6; possible D gene TRBD1, 6 bases. V shed 0 bases and J shed 10 bases, with 16 bases lying between them. This CDR3 is 16 amino acids long. Germline lookup yields CDR1 LGHNA and CDR2 YNFKEQ.

V gene TRBV20-1 combines with J gene TRBJ1-3; D is uncertain. This CDR3 is 11 amino acids long. The ends were cut back, 4 bases at V and 4 bases at J, with 5 bases in the middle. CDR1 and CDR2 from the germline V gene are DFQATT and SNEGSKA (reference sequence). The CDR3 is CSAKRGNTIYF. CDR3 DNA sequence: TGCAGTGCTAAGAGGGGAAACACCATATATTTT.

The rearrangement uses TRBV20-1 and TRBJ2-7, with 7 bases aligning to TRBD2. CDR1 and CDR2 (germline): DFQATT, SNEGSKA (reference sequence). The V gene end was trimmed by 3 bases and the J gene end by 7 bases; junction bases not matched to a gene: 12. The CDR3 consists of 14 residues. The CDR3 loop reads CSASGGSASGEQYF. The CDR3 DNA reads as TGCAGTGCTAGTGGCGGGAGTGCCTCGGGGGAGCAGTACTTC.

V and J are TRBV7-9 and TRBJ2-7; 12 nucleotides match TRBD1. Losses at the gene ends were 5 bases for V and 2 bases for J; bases not matched to a gene: 7. CDR3 length equals 16 residues. Per the germline V gene, CDR1 is SEHNR and CDR2 is FQNEAQ (reference sequence). The CDR3 spells CASSDPGQGAPYEQYF. The CDR3 DNA reads as TGTGCCAGCAGCGATCCGGGACAGGGGGCCCCCTACGAGCAGTACTTC. Combining the CDR3 with reference TRBV7-9 and TRBJ2-7 gives the whole variable domain DTGVSQNPRHKITKRGQNVTFRCDPISEHNRLYWYRQTLGQGPEFLTYFQNEAQLEKSRLLSDRFSAERPKGSFSTLEIQRTEQGDSAMYLCASSDPGQGAPYEQYFGPGTRLTVT.

The chain couples TRBV11-2 to TRBJ1-2; D might be TRBD1 (5 bases). Germline V lookup: CDR1 SGHAT, CDR2 FQNNGV. V was trimmed by 5 bases and J by 8 bases, leaving 12 bases between them. This CDR3 region has 12 residues. CDR3 nucleotide sequence: TGTGCCAGCAGCCCCCAGGGTAGGGGCTACACCTTC. Protein product: CASSPQGRGYTF.